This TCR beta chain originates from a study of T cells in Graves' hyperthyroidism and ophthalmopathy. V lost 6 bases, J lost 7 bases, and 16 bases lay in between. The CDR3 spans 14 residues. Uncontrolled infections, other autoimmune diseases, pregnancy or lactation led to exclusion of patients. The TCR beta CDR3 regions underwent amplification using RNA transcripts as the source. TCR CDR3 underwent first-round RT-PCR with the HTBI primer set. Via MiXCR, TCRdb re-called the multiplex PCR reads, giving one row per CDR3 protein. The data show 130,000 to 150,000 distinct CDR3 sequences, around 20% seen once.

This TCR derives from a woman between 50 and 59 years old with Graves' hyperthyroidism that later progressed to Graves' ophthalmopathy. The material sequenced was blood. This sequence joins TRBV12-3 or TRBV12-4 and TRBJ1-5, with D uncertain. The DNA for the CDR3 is TGTGCCAGCAGCCCTTCGGGAGCGGGGCAGCCCCAGCATTTT. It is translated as CASSPSGAGQPQHF.